This T cell receptor beta chain was recorded in a study of shared T cell receptors in the human thymus. Only one count was recorded for this clone. The data were produced by immunoSEQ multiplex PCR, yet TCRdb's version contains in-frame clones alone and is incomplete. This table holds over 450,000 clones, more than 75% found once. The V end was cut by 0 bases, the J end by 2 bases, with 9 bases between. This CDR3 has 15 residues. Germline assignment: CDR1 LNHNV and CDR2 YYDKDF (reference sequence). These data were also filed under a second study, of human thymus T cells. That report notes: Corrective heart surgery yielded resections, and these provided the thymus tissue. Thymic and blood repertoires appeared to show biased V and J gene usage. Highly overlapping thymic repertoires in unrelated individuals were reported by related research.

Material for sequencing was thymocytes. The sequence was collected from a boy in the first two years of life with a congenital heart defect. The chain has TRBV15 and TRBJ2-3; D may be TRBD1 (5 bases). CDR3 loop: CATSRDNRPTDTQYF. CDR3 bases: TGTGCCACCAGCAGAGATAACAGGCCCACAGATACGCAGTATTTT.